A single sample gave rise to the 14 T cell receptor beta chains below, sequenced in a study of monozygotic twins with inflammatory bowel disease. TCRdb re-analyzed the 5' RACE reads; it lists each CDR3 protein once, without DNA. The table lists 110,000 to 150,000 distinct CDR3 sequences. The sequenced sample was blood. The receptors here all came from a human donor with ulcerative colitis or Crohn's disease, or a healthy co-twin of an affected twin (not recorded which).

The chain uses TRBV20-1 and TRBJ1-1. Germline values: CDR1 DFQATT, CDR2 SNEGSKA (reference sequence). The CDR3 extends over 11 amino acids. The CDR3 protein is CSARAGQIAFF.

This chain links TRBV20-1 with TRBJ2-3. Germline V gene sequence: CDR1 DFQATT, CDR2 SNEGSKA (reference sequence). This CDR3 contains 14 residues. The CDR3: CSARAPSVPDTQYF.

The rearrangement links TRBV5-1 to TRBJ2-7; TCRdb reports TRBD2, a call that lacks DNA to check it against. The CDR3 length is 17 residues. Germline V gene data show CDR1 as SGHRS and CDR2 as YFSETQ. The CDR3 region is CASSPEGRTSGLYEQYF. Looking up the rest from reference TRBV5-1 and TRBJ2-7 gives the full variable domain: KAGVTQTPRYLIKTRGQQVTLSCSPISGHRSVSWYQQTPGQGLQFLFEYFSETQRNKGNFPGRFSGRQFSNSRSEMNVSTLELGDSALYLCASSPEGRTSGLYEQYFGPGTRLTVT.

The chain employs TRBV27 and TRBJ1-1; TCRdb designates TRBD1, a call that cannot be tested without DNA. Germline CDR1 is MNHEY and CDR2 is SMNVEV (reference sequence). CDR3 length: 14 amino acids. CDR3 protein: CASSRGLLNTEAFF.

This chain connects TRBV20-1 to TRBJ1-4; the TCRdb call, TRBD1, lacks DNA for checking. The CDR3 contains 14 residues. The germline gives CDR1 DFQATT, CDR2 SNEGSKA (reference sequence). The CDR3 sequence: CSAREDSSNEKLFF.

The chain links TRBV19 to TRBJ1-1; TCRdb picks TRBD1, but there is no DNA to check that call. The germline gives CDR1 LNHDA, CDR2 SQIVND (reference sequence). This CDR3 has 17 residues. The CDR3 spells CASSTTSRYRDNTEAFF.

The CDR3 reads CASSASGRANEQFF. The V call is TRBV6-1, the J call TRBJ2-1; with no DNA, the TCRdb D assignment of TRBD2 cannot be verified. The CDR3 contains 14 residues. Looked up from germline, CDR1 is MNHNS and CDR2 is SASEGT.

The CDR3 sequence: CASSQVLGITEAFF. The chain is built from TRBV3-1 and TRBJ1-1. This CDR3 region has 14 residues. CDR1 is LGHDT, CDR2 YNNKEL, per germline (reference sequence).

This sequence joins TRBV28 and TRBJ1-5. CDR3 length equals 14 residues. Looked up from germline, CDR1 is MDHEN and CDR2 is SYDVKM. CDR3: CASSFQGGIQPQHF. The full variable domain, rest sourced from reference TRBV28 and TRBJ1-5, is DVKVTQSSRYLVKRTGEKVFLECVQDMDHENMFWYRQDPGLGLRLIYFSYDVKMKEKGDIPEGYSVSREKKERFSLILESASTNQTSMYLCASSFQGGIQPQHFGDGTRLSIL.

This chain links TRBV5-5 with TRBJ2-1; lacking DNA, the TRBD2 call made by TCRdb goes unchecked. Per germline, CDR1 SGHKS and CDR2 YYEKEE (reference sequence). The CDR3 consists of 15 residues. The CDR3: CASSLGTSGRNEQFF.

The chain recombines TRBV21-1 with TRBJ2-5; TCRdb's assignment of TRBD1 cannot be checked, as there is no DNA. TRBV21-1 is termed a pseudogene. This CDR3 has 16 residues. CDR3: CASSKDRFFPKETQYF.

V usage is TRBV20-1 and J usage is TRBJ1-1. CDR3 size: 12 residues. From germline, CDR1 is DFQATT and CDR2 SNEGSKA (reference sequence). This CDR3 reads CSARDPSPEAFF.

The chain employs TRBV7-8 and TRBJ2-5; the TCRdb call, TRBD2, lacks DNA for checking. CDR1 and CDR2 from the germline V gene are SGHVS and FQNEAQ. The CDR3 sequence is 17 residues long. CDR3: CASSPSGDSRRKETQYF.

J is TRBJ2-3 and V is TRBV15; TCRdb gives TRBD2 as the D gene, but with no DNA this cannot be confirmed. Germline CDR1 reads LNHNV; CDR2 reads YYDKDF (reference sequence). There are 15 residues in the CDR3. CDR3: CATSRSKGVADTQYF.